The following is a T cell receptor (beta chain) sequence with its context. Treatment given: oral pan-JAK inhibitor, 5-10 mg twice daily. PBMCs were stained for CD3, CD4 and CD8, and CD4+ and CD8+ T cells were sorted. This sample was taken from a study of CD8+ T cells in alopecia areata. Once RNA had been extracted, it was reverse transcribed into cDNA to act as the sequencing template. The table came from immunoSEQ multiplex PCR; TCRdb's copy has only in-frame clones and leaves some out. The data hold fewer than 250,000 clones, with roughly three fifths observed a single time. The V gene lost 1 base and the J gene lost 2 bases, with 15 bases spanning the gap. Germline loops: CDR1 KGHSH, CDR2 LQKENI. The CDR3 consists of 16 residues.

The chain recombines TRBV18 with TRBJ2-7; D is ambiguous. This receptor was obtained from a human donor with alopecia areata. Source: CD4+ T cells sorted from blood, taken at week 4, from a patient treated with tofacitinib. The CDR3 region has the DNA TGTGCCAGCTCACCACAAGGACCAGGCGCAACCTACGAGCAGTACTTC. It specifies CASSPQGPGATYEQYF. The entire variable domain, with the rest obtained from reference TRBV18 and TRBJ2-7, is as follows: NAGVMQNPRHLVRRRGQEARLRCSPMKGHSHVYWYRQLPEEGLKFMVYLQKENIIDESGMPKERFSAEFPKEGPSILRIQQVVRGDSAAYFCASSPQGPGATYEQYFGPGTRLTVT.